This TCR beta chain was found in a study of graft-versus-host responses after intestinal transplantation. Study-level background: Every transplant recipient was induced with anti-thymocyte globulin, then maintained on tacrolimus and steroids for about three years. Study results and caveats: In recipient marrow, GvH clones were found, and some appeared first in ileum or blood. Graft-versus-host to host-versus-graft clonal ratios in allografts were high in patients with graft-donor T cell macrochimerism.

Sequencing used immunoSEQ multiplex PCR; TCRdb keeps in-frame clones, though not all of them. This table has 9,500 or so clones, nearly 95% appearing once. Note on this clone: Its specificity is not known.

This clonotype originated in a human patient who received an intestinal transplant, so some T cells may come from the graft donor. Sequenced here: PBMCs, sampled 41 days after intestinal transplantation.

CDR3 bases: TGTGCCAGCAGCTTTGGGGGGCTGGGGTCACAAGAGACCCAGTACTTC. It translates to CASSFGGLGSQETQYF. The V gene is TRBV7-9, the J gene TRBJ2-5, with D perhaps being TRBD1 or TRBD2 (6 bases each). Germline loops: CDR1 SEHNR, CDR2 FQNEAQ (reference sequence). The germline V and J ends were trimmed by 3 bases and 2 bases, with 16 bases remaining between them. CDR3 length: 16 residues.